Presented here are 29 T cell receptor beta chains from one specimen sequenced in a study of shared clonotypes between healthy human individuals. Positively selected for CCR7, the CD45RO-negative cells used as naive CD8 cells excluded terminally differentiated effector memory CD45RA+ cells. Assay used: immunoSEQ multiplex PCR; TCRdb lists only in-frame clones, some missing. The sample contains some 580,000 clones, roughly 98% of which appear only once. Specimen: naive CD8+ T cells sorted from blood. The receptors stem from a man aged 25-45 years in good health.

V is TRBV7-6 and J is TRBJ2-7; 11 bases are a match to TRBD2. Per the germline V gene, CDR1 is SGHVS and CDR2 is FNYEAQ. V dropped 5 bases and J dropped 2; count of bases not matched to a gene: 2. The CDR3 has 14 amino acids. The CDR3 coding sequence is TGTGCCAGCAGCACGGGACTAGCGGCCTACGAGCAGTACTTC. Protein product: CASSTGLAAYEQYF.

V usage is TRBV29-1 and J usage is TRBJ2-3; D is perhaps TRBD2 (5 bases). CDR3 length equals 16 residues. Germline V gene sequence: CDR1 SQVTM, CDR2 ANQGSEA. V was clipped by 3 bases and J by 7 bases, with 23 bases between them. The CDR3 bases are TGCAGCGTTGATCCTCTAGCAGCACCTTTGGTTAATACGCAGTATTTT. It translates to CSVDPLAAPLVNTQYF.

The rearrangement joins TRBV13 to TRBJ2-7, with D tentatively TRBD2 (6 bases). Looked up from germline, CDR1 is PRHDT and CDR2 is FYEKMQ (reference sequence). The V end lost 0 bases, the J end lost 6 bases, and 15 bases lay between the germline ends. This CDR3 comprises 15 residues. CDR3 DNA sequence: TGTGCCAGCAGCTTAGGCCGGTGGGACTCGGGCGAGCAGTACTTC. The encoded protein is CASSLGRWDSGEQYF.

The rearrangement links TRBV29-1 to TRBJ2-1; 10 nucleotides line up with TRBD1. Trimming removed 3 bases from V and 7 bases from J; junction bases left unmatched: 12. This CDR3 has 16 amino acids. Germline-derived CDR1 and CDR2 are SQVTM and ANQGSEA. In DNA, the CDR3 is TGCAGCGTTGAGCTTTTAAGGACAGGGGGTTTTAATGAGCAGTTCTTC. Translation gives CSVELLRTGGFNEQFF.

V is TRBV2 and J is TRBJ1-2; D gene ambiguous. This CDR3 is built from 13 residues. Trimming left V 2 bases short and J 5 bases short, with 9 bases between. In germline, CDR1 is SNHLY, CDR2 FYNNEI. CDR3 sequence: CASSETTQYGYTF. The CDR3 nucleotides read TGTGCCAGCAGTGAAACCACACAGTATGGCTACACCTTC.

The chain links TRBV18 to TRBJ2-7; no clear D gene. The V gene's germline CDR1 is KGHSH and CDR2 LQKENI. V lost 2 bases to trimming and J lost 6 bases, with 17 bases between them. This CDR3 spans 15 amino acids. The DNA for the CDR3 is TGTGCCAGCTCACCATCCGGCGGCCACGACGGCGAGCAGTACTTC. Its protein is CASSPSGGHDGEQYF.

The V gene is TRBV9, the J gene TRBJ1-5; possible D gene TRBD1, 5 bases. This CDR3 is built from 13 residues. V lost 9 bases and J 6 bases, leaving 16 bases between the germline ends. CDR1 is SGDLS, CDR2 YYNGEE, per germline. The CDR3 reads CATMQGLGQPQHF. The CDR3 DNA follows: TGTGCCACCATGCAGGGTCTGGGTCAGCCCCAGCATTTT. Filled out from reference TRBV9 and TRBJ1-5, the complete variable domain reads DSGVTQTPKHLITATGQRVTLRCSPRSGDLSVYWYQQSLDQGLQFLIQYYNGEERAKGNILERFSAQQFPDLHSELNLSSLELGDSALYFCATMQGLGQPQHFGDGTRLSIL.

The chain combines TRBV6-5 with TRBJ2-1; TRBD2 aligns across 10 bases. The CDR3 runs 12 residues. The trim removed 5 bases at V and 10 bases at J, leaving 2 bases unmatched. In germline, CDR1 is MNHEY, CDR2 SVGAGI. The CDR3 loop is CASSNSGREQFF. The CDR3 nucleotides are TGTGCCAGCAGTAATAGCGGGAGGGAGCAGTTCTTC.

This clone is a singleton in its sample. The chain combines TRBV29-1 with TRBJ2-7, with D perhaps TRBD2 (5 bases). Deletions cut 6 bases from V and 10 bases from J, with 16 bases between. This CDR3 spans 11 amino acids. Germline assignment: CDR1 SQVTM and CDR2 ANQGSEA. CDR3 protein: CSVRAAERQYF. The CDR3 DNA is TGCAGCGTGAGGGCAGCGGAACGTCAGTACTTC.

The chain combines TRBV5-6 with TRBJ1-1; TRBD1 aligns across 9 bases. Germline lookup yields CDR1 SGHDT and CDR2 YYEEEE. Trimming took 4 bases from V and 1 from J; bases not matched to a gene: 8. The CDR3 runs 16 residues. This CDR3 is CASSNTGGNGNTEAFF. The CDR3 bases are TGTGCCAGCAGCAACACAGGGGGCAACGGGAACACTGAAGCTTTCTTT.

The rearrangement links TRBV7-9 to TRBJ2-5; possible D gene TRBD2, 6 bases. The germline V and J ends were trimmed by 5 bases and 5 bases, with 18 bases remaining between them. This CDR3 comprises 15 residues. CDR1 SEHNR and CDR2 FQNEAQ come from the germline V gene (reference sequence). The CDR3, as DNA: TGTGCCAGCAGCCCCGTCACCGGGAGAGGGGAGACCCAGTACTTC. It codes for CASSPVTGRGETQYF.

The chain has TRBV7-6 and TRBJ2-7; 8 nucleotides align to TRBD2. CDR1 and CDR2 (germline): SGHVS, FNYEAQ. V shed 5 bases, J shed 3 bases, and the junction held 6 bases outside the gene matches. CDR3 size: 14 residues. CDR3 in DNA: TGTGCCAGCAGCCTCTTAGCGGGGAACTACGAGCAGTACTTC. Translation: CASSLLAGNYEQYF.

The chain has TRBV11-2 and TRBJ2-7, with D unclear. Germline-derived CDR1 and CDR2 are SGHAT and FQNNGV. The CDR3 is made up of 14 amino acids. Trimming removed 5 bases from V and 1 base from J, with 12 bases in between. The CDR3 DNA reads TGTGCCAGCAGCACACCTTTTGGGTCCTACGAGCAGTACTTC. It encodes CASSTPFGSYEQYF.

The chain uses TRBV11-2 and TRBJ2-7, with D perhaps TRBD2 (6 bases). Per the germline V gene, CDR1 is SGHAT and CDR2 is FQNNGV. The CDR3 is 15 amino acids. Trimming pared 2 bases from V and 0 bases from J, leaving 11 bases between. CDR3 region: CASSLKAGSSYEQYF. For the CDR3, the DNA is TGTGCCAGCAGCTTAAAGGCGGGGAGCTCCTACGAGCAGTACTTC.

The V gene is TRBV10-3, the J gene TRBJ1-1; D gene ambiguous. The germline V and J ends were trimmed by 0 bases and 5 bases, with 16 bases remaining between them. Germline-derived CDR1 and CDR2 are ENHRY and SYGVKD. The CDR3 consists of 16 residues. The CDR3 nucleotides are TGTGCCATCAGTGAGTCGGGTGCAGTCCTGGATACTGAAGCTTTCTTT. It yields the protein CAISESGAVLDTEAFF.

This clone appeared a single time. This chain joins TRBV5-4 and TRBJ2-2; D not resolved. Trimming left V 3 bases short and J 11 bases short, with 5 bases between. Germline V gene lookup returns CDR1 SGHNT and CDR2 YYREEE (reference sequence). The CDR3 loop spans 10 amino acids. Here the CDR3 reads CASSSEELFF. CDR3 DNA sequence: TGTGCCAGCAGCTCCGAAGAGCTGTTTTTT.

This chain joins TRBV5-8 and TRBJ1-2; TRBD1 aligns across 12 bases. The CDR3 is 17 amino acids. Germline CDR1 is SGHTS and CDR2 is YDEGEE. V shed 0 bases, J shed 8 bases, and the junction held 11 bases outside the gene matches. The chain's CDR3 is CASSLARDRGLVDGYTF. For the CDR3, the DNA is TGTGCCAGCAGCTTGGCAAGGGACAGGGGGCTTGTCGACGGCTACACCTTC.

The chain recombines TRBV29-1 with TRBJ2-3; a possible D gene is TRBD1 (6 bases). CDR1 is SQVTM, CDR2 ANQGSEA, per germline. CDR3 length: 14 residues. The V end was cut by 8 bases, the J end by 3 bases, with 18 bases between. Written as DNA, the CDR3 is TGCAGCCTCGGCGAGGGGGAAGTGACAGATACGCAGTATTTT. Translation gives CSLGEGEVTDTQYF.

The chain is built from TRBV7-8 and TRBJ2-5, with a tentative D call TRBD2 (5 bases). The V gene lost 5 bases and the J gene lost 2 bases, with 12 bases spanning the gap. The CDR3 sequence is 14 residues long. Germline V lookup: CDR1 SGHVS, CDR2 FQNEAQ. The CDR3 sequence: CASSPPWEQETQYF. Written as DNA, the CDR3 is TGTGCCAGCAGCCCGCCCTGGGAGCAAGAGACCCAGTACTTC.

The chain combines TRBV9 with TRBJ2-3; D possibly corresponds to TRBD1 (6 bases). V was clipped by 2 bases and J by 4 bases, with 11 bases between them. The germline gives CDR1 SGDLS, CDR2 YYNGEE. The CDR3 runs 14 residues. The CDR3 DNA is TGTGCCAGCAGCGTTCGAGGGGGTGCAGATACGCAGTATTTT. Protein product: CASSVRGGADTQYF.

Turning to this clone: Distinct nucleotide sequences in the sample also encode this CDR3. CDR3 bases: TGTGCCAGCAGCCTGAGGGGGTCGTACGAGCAGTACTTC. Its protein product is CASSLRGSYEQYF. This chain uses TRBV7-9 with TRBJ2-7; a possible D gene is TRBD1 (6 bases). The germline CDR1 and CDR2 sequences are SEHNR and FQNEAQ (reference sequence). The V end lost 5 bases, the J end lost 4 bases, and 12 bases lay between the germline ends. The CDR3 runs 13 residues.

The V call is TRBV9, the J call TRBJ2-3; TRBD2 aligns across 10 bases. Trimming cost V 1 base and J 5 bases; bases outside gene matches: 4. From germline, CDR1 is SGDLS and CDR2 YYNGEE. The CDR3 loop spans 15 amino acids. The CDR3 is CASSVYQRGGDTQYF. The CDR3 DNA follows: TGTGCCAGCAGCGTATATCAGCGGGGGGGAGATACGCAGTATTTT.

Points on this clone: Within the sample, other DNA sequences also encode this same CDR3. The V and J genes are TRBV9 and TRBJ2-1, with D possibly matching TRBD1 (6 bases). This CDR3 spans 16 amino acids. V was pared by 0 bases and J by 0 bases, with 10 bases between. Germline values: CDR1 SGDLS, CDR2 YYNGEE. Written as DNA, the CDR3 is TGTGCCAGCAGCGTAGTGGGGGCGAGCTCCTACAATGAGCAGTTCTTC. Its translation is CASSVVGASSYNEQFF.

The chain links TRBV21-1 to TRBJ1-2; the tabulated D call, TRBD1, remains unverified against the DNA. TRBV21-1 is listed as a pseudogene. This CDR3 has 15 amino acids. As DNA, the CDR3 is TGTGCCAGCAGCAAAAACAGTAAGGGGAACTATGGCTACACCTTC. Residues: CASSKNSKGNYGYTF.

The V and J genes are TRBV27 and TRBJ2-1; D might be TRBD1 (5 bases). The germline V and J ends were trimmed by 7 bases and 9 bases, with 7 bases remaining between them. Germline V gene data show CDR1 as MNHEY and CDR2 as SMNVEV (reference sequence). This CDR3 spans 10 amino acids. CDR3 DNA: TGTGCCAGCATTGGGGCTGAGCAGTTCTTC. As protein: CASIGAEQFF.

For the CDR3, the DNA is TGTGCCAGCAGTTATTATTTCTCGACAGGGGGCTTGTACGAGCAGTACTTC. Protein: CASSYYFSTGGLYEQYF. The chain is built from TRBV27 and TRBJ2-7; 10 bases match TRBD1. The V gene's germline CDR1 is MNHEY and CDR2 SMNVEV (reference sequence). The ends lost 4 bases at V and 4 bases at J; junction bases unmatched: 13. There are 17 residues in the CDR3.

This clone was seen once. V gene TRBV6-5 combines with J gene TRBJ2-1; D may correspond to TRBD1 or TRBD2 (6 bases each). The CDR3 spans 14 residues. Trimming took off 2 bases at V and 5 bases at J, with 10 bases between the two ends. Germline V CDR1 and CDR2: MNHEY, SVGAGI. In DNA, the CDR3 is TGTGCCAGCAGTTACAGGGGGGAGGACAATGAGCAGTTCTTC. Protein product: CASSYRGEDNEQFF.

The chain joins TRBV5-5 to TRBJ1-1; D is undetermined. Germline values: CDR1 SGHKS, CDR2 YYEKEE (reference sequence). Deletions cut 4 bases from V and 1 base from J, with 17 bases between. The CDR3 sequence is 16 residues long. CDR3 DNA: TGTGCCAGCAGCCCGGGCCTTGTGGCTAGGAACACTGAAGCTTTCTTT. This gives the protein CASSPGLVARNTEAFF.

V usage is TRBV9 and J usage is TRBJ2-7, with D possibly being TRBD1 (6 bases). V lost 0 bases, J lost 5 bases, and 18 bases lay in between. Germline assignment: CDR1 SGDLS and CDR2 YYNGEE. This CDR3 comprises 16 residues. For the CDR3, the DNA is TGTGCCAGCAGCGTAGATGGCCACAGGGCGTTTGACGAGCAGTACTTC. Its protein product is CASSVDGHRAFDEQYF.